One sample yielded the 27 T cell receptor delta chains listed below, sequenced in a study of delta chain sequences of gamma delta T cells. TCRdb used CATT to re-call clones from the PCR reads. The repertoire has around 3,300 delta-chain clones, roughly two thirds of them found once; the top ten carry about 50%. The sample comprised a tumor sample. The receptor set was obtained from a human donor with breast cancer.

The chain is built from TRDV1 and TRDJ1; either TRDD2 or TRDD3 may fit D (7 bases each). The V and J ends lost 0 bases and 0 bases respectively, with 32 bases between them. The CDR3 totals 23 residues. Germline V CDR1 and CDR2: TSWWSYY, QGS. CDR3 amino acids: CALGELGTLPKSDWGPYTDKLIF. DNA of the CDR3: TGTGCTCTTGGGGAACTAGGGACTCTTCCTAAGTCTGACTGGGGCCCTTACACCGATAAACTCATCTTT.

Concerning this clone: A junction end diverges from the germline sequence, so it may reflect a read error. The chain joins TRDV2 to TRDJ1; 7 bases agree with TRDD3. The DNA end favors TRDJ2, so the J call may be wrong. The CDR3 sequence is 10 residues long. Germline V CDR1 and CDR2: GEAIGNYY, EKD. The CDR3 DNA is TGCAGTGGGGATAAATGGAAACTCTTCTTT. Its translation: CSGDKWKLFF.

This clone occurred once. The J gene is TRDJ1, the V gene TRDV1; D possibly corresponds to TRDD3 (6 bases). This CDR3 spans 20 amino acids. CDR1 is TSWWSYY and CDR2 is QGS in the germline V gene. V lost 7 bases and J 1 base, leaving 31 bases between the germline ends. The CDR3 reads CALEKKTTEGDPPRTDKLIF. In DNA form, the CDR3 reads TGTGCTCTTGAGAAAAAGACAACGGAGGGGGACCCACCCCGCACCGATAAACTCATCTTT.

This clone has more than one count but fewer than ten. The mismatch at residue 15 between this DNA's translation and the TCRdb protein of a much larger clone likely reflects a read error; the protein shown is translated from the DNA. This rearrangement joins TRDV2 to TRDJ1; TRDD3 agrees at 12 bases. The CDR3 length is 18 residues. From germline, CDR1 is GEAIGNYY and CDR2 EKD. Here the CDR3 reads CACDTVGVLGDTGDRLIF. Here the CDR3 DNA reads TGTGCCTGTGACACCGTGGGGGTACTGGGGGATACCGGCGATAGACTCATCTTT.

This clone was observed a single time. The chain carries TRDV2 and TRDJ1; a weak D match, TRDD3 (6 bases). The CDR3 is 20 amino acids. Germline V lookup: CDR1 GEAIGNYY, CDR2 EKD. CDR3 coding DNA: TGTGCATGGGACACCGGGGCAAGGGAGGGGGACCGCCCTTACACCGATAAACTCATCTTT. Protein product: CAWDTGAREGDRPYTDKLIF.

As for this clone: One junction end does not reproduce the germline sequence, and a read error may be involved. V and J are TRDV2 and TRDJ1; D uncertain. The CDR3 is 20 residues long. The V gene's germline CDR1 is GEAIGNYY and CDR2 EKD. CDR3 nucleotide sequence: TGTGCTTGTGACACCGTGTCAAGGGAGGGCTACCGATCGTACACCGATAAACTCATCTTT. Its translation: CACDTVSREGYRSYTDKLIF.

This clone appeared a few times. This DNA's translation differs at residue 2 from TCRdb's protein, which comes from a much larger clone; a read error is likely, and the protein shown is translated from the DNA. This chain uses TRDV2 with TRDJ3; 10 bases line up with TRDD3. The CDR3 runs to 23 residues. From germline, CDR1 is GEAIGNYY and CDR2 EKD. CDR3 amino acids: CSCDKSPTGGSTRFSWDTRQMFF. The CDR3 DNA sequence: TGTTCCTGTGACAAATCTCCTACTGGGGGATCCACCCGTTTCTCCTGGGACACCCGACAGATGTTTTTC.

This clone was detected only a few times. TCRdb shows a much larger clone's protein in place of this DNA's translation, and the two differ at residue 7, likely through a read error; the protein shown is translated from the DNA. Other DNA variants within this sample encode the same CDR3. This chain connects TRDV2 to TRDJ1, with 7 bases aligning to TRDD3. The CDR3 is 16 amino acids. Germline CDR1 is GEAIGNYY and CDR2 is EKD. J gave up 0 bases and V 3 bases, and 9 bases lay outside the gene matches. The CDR3 bases are TGTGCCTGTGACCTTTTGCGGGATACAAACACCGATAAACTCATCTTT. Residues: CACDLLRDTNTDKLIF.

The V segment is TRDV2, and no J call was made; the table's D gene call, TRDD3, was not cross checked with the DNA. Germline loops: CDR1 GEAIGNYY, CDR2 EKD. The CDR3 length is 16 residues. CDR3: CACDTVGEANAYLLFF. CDR3 coding DNA: TGTGCCTGTGACACCGTGGGGGAGGCTAACGCCTATCTCCTCTTTTTT.

This clone appeared a few times. TCRdb attributes to this sequence the protein of a much larger clone, which differs from the DNA translation at residue 14; a read error is likely, and the protein displayed is translated from the DNA. The chain joins TRDV2 to TRDJ1; a weak D match, TRDD3 (5 bases). Germline V lookup: CDR1 GEAIGNYY, CDR2 EKD. The CDR3 is 17 amino acids. CDR3 sequence: CACDPIQPPEFSDTLIF. Here the CDR3 DNA reads TGTGCCTGTGACCCAATACAACCTCCAGAGTTCTCCGATACACTCATCTTT.

The assigned J gene is TRDJ1, but the V gene is uncalled; the DNA was not used to check the table's D call, TRDD3. The CDR3 totals 14 residues. In DNA form, the CDR3 reads TGTAGCGGTGCAGCTGGGGAGGAGACCGATAAACTCATCTTT. Translating gives CSGAAGEETDKLIF.

This sequence joins TRDV2 and TRDJ1, with TRDD3 identical over 8 bases. The J call may be mistaken, given a closer DNA end match to TRDJ2. There are 16 residues in the CDR3. CDR1 and CDR2 from the germline V gene are GEAIGNYY and EKD. CDR3 nucleotides: TGTTCTTTTGTTCTACTGGGGGGCCCGTACACCGATATACTCTTCTTT. The encoded protein is CSFVLLGGPYTDILFF.

This clone was picked up a small number of times. Only one base separates this from a far larger clonotype, so it likely reflects a read error. Other DNA sequences in this sample translate to the same CDR3. The chain recombines TRDV2 with TRDJ1; D gene ambiguous. With 7 bases removed from V and 0 bases from J, the gap between germline ends came to 23 bases. This CDR3 has 17 residues. Germline V gene lookup returns CDR1 GEAIGNYY and CDR2 EKD. The CDR3 DNA is TGTGCCTGCGACTCATCCACACCCCGCTTGAACACCGATAAACTCATCTTT. Its protein product is CACDSSTPRLNTDKLIF.

Turning to this clone: The protein that TCRdb holds for this DNA derives from a much larger clone and differs from the translated DNA at residue 14, which likely indicates a read error; the protein shown here is translated from the DNA. The chain is built from TRDV2 and TRDJ1; a possible D gene is TRDD3 (6 bases). The CDR3 sequence is 16 residues long. Germline-derived CDR1 and CDR2 are GEAIGNYY and EKD. This CDR3 reads CACDPLGGTDTDKHIF. The CDR3 nucleotides read TGTGCCTGTGACCCACTCGGGGGGACAGACACCGATAAACACATCTTT.

Points on this clone: TCRdb records a much larger clone's protein for this DNA, with a difference at residue 3 that likely arises from a read error; the protein given is the translation of the DNA. This chain links TRDV2 with TRDJ1; TRDD3 matches 12 bases. Germline V CDR1 and CDR2: GEAIGNYY, EKD. The CDR3 spans 18 residues. The chain's CDR3 is CAYDTVGVLGDTGDKLIF. CDR3 nucleotides: TGTGCCTATGACACCGTGGGGGTACTGGGGGATACCGGCGATAAACTCATCTTT.

The chain uses TRDV3 and TRDJ1; D possibly matches TRDD2 or TRDD3 (6 bases each). The CDR3 has 17 amino acids. V was clipped by 4 bases and J by 8 bases, with 32 bases between them. Per the germline V gene, CDR1 is TVYSNPD and CDR2 is GDNSRS (reference sequence). CDR3 region: CAYSPHSYTIRYAKLIF. CDR3 sequence (DNA): TGTGCCTATAGCCCCCATTCCTATACCATACGATACGCCAAACTCATCTTT.

Concerning this clone itself: TCRdb assigns this DNA the protein of a much larger clone, which departs from its translation at residue 3; this likely reflects a read error, and the protein shown comes from translating the DNA. J is TRDJ1 and V is TRDV2; 8 bases fit TRDD3. Germline V CDR1 and CDR2: GEAIGNYY, EKD. This CDR3 spans 22 amino acids. Here the CDR3 DNA reads TGTGCCCGTGACACCGTTGGTTCTGGGGGACCCCGTCGTCCCCTCGACACCGATAAACTCATCTTT. This codes for CARDTVGSGGPRRPLDTDKLIF.

This clone has a single count. Germline is not matched at one junction end, which may reflect a read error. The V call is TRDV2, the J call TRDJ3, with D perhaps TRDD3 (5 bases). CDR3 length: 16 residues. Germline CDR1 and CDR2: GEAIGNYY and EKD. CDR3 residues: CACDSSSAWDTEQMIF. The CDR3 DNA is TGTGCCTGTGACTCATCTAGCGCCTGGGACACCGAACAGATGATCTTC.

This clone has a handful of counts. TCRdb lists the protein of a much larger clone for this DNA, which differs at residue 9, so this is likely a read error; the protein given here is translated from the DNA itself. The gene calls are TRDV3 and TRDJ1, with 9 bases identical to TRDD3. With V trimmed by 4 bases and J by 5 bases, 23 bases remained unmatched. Per the germline V gene, CDR1 is TVYSNPD and CDR2 is GDNSRS (reference sequence). The CDR3 contains 18 residues. As DNA, the CDR3 is TGTGCCTGCGTGCCCGAGACCCTAAATACTGGGGGAGAGGATAAACTCATCTTT. Translating it yields CACVPETLNTGGEDKLIF.

The gene calls are TRDV2 and TRDJ1, with TRDD3 identical over 7 bases. The J segment lost 3 bases and the V segment lost 2 bases, leaving 8 bases of the junction unmatched. The CDR3 runs 15 residues. Germline CDR1 is GEAIGNYY and CDR2 is EKD. CDR3: CACDSRTGESDKLIF. The CDR3 nucleotides read TGTGCCTGTGACAGCCGTACTGGGGAATCCGATAAACTCATCTTT.

With regard to this clone: TCRdb's listed protein matches a much larger clone and diverges from this DNA's translation at residue 2, likely through a read error; the protein shown comes from the DNA. J is TRDJ1 and V is TRDV2, with a possible D match to TRDD3 (5 bases). The CDR3 totals 15 residues. Germline V gene lookup returns CDR1 GEAIGNYY and CDR2 EKD. The CDR3 loop is CSCDTVSGARDKLIF. CDR3 coding DNA: TGTTCCTGTGACACCGTTTCGGGGGCCCGCGATAAACTCATCTTT.

CDR3 region: CACDALTYWGIQFFTDLLIF. The CDR3 DNA reads TGTGCCTGTGACGCCTTGACGTACTGGGGGATACAGTTTTTCACCGATCTACTCATCTTT. The chain is built from TRDV2 and TRDJ1; TRDD3 matches at 12 bases. The trim removed 3 bases at V and 10 bases at J, leaving 26 bases unmatched. CDR3 length: 20 amino acids. CDR1 and CDR2 from the germline V gene are GEAIGNYY and EKD.

This clone came up a few times. This DNA's translation differs at residue 15 from TCRdb's protein, which comes from a much larger clone; a read error is likely, and the protein shown is translated from the DNA. This chain connects TRDV2 to TRDJ1; 9 positions match TRDD3. Germline V gene sequence: CDR1 GEAIGNYY, CDR2 EKD. The CDR3 is 19 amino acids. This CDR3 is CACDPVLGDQPIYTNKLIF. The CDR3 DNA sequence: TGTGCCTGTGACCCTGTACTGGGGGACCAGCCGATCTACACCAATAAACTCATCTTT.

A few counts support this clone. A far more abundant clone sits one base away, making this likely a read error. The sample contains more than one DNA sequence encoding this CDR3. The chain links TRDV2 to TRDJ1, with TRDD3 matching 7 bases. The junction had 14 bases not matched to a gene; V was cut back by 3 bases and J by 8 bases. Germline-derived CDR1 and CDR2 are GEAIGNYY and EKD. This CDR3 region has 15 residues. This CDR3 reads CACDEVTGDKGKLIF. CDR3 DNA: TGTGCCTGTGACGAGGTCACTGGGGATAAAGGGAAACTCATCTTT.

This clone was counted a few times. The gene calls are TRDV1 and TRDJ1, with 11 bases matching TRDD3. With V trimmed by 3 bases and J by 4 bases, 19 bases remained unmatched. CDR3 size: 20 residues. From germline, CDR1 is TSWWSYY and CDR2 QGS. The CDR3 nucleotides read TGTGCTCTTGGGGATGGTGTGATTAAGCGTTACTGGGGGATAATCGATAAACTCATCTTT. This sequence encodes CALGDGVIKRYWGIIDKLIF.

For this clone: This DNA translates differently at residue 5 from the TCRdb protein, which is that of a much larger clone; a read error is likely, and the protein shown is the DNA's own translation. The genes are TRDV2 and TRDJ1; 9 nucleotides agree with TRDD3. CDR1 GEAIGNYY and CDR2 EKD come from the germline V gene. With 3 bases clipped from V and 2 bases from J, the junction kept 18 bases outside the gene matches. The CDR3 runs 19 residues. The CDR3 DNA is TGTGCCTGTGACGCCAACGGGCTGGGGATACGAAAAACGACCGATAAACTCATCTTT. Its protein is CACDANGLGIRKTTDKLIF.

This clone was counted a few times. A far larger clone is just one base off, so this is likely a read error. The sample contains more than one DNA sequence encoding this CDR3. This rearrangement joins TRDV1 to TRDJ1; 8 nucleotides align to TRDD3. The CDR3 extends over 19 amino acids. Germline V gene sequence: CDR1 TSWWSYY, CDR2 QGS. CDR3 protein: CALGELLFHWGVFTDKLIF. The DNA of the CDR3 is TGTGCCCTTGGGGAACTCCTCTTTCACTGGGGGGTTTTCACCGATAAACTCATCTTT.